Shown below are 16 T cell receptor beta chains from a single sample sequenced in a study of OX40 agonist ivuxolimab in advanced cancers. The data were produced by immunoSEQ multiplex PCR, yet TCRdb's version contains in-frame clones alone and is incomplete. This sample carries some 60,000 clones, 91% of them seen once, and the ten largest clones take about 14%. Sequences were derived from CD4+ or CD8+ T cells sorted from blood, sampled in a trial of the OX40 agonist ivuxolimab. These receptor sequences come from an adult with an advanced solid tumor such as melanoma, head and neck, liver or kidney cancer.

The chain couples TRBV6-6 to TRBJ2-5; 7 bases are a match to TRBD2. V gave up 7 bases and J gave up 5 bases; unmatched junction bases: 10. CDR1 and CDR2 (germline): MNHNY, SVGAGI (reference sequence). The CDR3 consists of 14 residues. The CDR3 is CASTRFGGLETQYF. The CDR3 DNA is TGTGCCAGCACCCGTTTCGGGGGGTTGGAGACCCAGTACTTC.

This chain links TRBV5-4 with TRBJ1-1; possibly TRBD1 for D (6 bases). The CDR3 covers 15 residues. V was clipped by 4 bases and J by 2 bases, with 15 bases between them. Germline CDR1 SGHNT, CDR2 YYREEE (reference sequence). CDR3 region: CASSTDRQPNTEAFF. The CDR3 nucleotides are TGTGCCAGCAGCACTGACAGGCAACCCAACACTGAAGCTTTCTTT.

The genes are TRBV28 and TRBJ1-4, with a possible D match to TRBD1 (5 bases). V lost 6 bases, J lost 4 bases, and 12 bases lay in between. Germline values: CDR1 MDHEN, CDR2 SYDVKM. This CDR3 has 14 amino acids. This chain's CDR3 is CASSTRRGNEKLFF. In DNA, the CDR3 is TGTGCCAGCAGCACAAGGAGGGGTAATGAAAAACTGTTTTTT.

The chain carries TRBV27 and TRBJ2-7; 10 positions match TRBD2. Germline loops: CDR1 MNHEY, CDR2 SMNVEV (reference sequence). Trimming took 4 bases from V and 0 from J; bases not matched to a gene: 12. The CDR3 is 18 residues long. The CDR3 DNA sequence: TGTGCCAGCAGTTATTCAGCGGGGGGGCCCCACCTCTCCTACGAGCAGTACTTC. As protein: CASSYSAGGPHLSYEQYF.

In its sample, this clone was seen once. This chain links TRBV30 with TRBJ1-5; D gene uncertain. Germline CDR1 reads GTSNPN; CDR2 reads SVGIG (reference sequence). This CDR3 comprises 13 residues. V gave up 2 bases and J gave up 0 bases, with 5 bases separating them. The CDR3 here is CAWSLNSNQPQHF. DNA of the CDR3: TGTGCCTGGAGTCTAAATAGCAATCAGCCCCAGCATTTT.

The chain employs TRBV2 and TRBJ2-2, with D perhaps being TRBD1 or TRBD2 (5 bases each). V gave up 7 bases and J gave up 4 bases, with 10 bases separating them. The CDR3 consists of 13 residues. Germline-derived CDR1 and CDR2 are SNHLY and FYNNEI. CDR3 nucleotides: TGTGCCAGCACTTCGGGACGCACCGGGGAGCTGTTTTTT. Translating gives CASTSGRTGELFF.

The gene calls are TRBV7-9 and TRBJ2-7; the D is unclear. The length of the CDR3 is 13 residues. Trimming pared 2 bases from V and 5 bases from J, leaving 10 bases between. The germline V gene encodes CDR1 SEHNR and CDR2 FQNEAQ (reference sequence). The CDR3 reads CASSLSLLDEQYF. CDR3 DNA sequence: TGTGCCAGCAGCTTATCTCTCCTGGACGAGCAGTACTTC.

The CDR3 spells CASSLEIAGEQYF. CDR3 bases: TGCGCCAGCAGCTTGGAAATTGCGGGCGAGCAGTACTTC. V gene TRBV5-1 combines with J gene TRBJ2-7; D is possibly TRBD2 (5 bases). This CDR3 has 13 amino acids. Trimming stripped 0 bases from V and 6 bases from J, with 10 bases between. From germline, CDR1 is SGHRS and CDR2 YFSETQ.

This clone has only one observation. The genes are TRBV7-9 and TRBJ1-4, with 8 bases aligning to TRBD1. The CDR3 runs to 18 residues. CDR1 and CDR2 from the germline V gene are SEHNR and FQNEAQ (reference sequence). V was pared by 5 bases and J by 0 bases, with 11 bases of the junction left unmatched. CDR3 protein: CASSPGAGGLATNEKLFF. The CDR3 nucleotides read TGTGCCAGCAGCCCAGGGGCAGGGGGCTTGGCAACTAATGAAAAACTGTTTTTT.

This clone appeared a single time. V and J are TRBV11-2 and TRBJ2-3; no firm D call. Germline values: CDR1 SGHAT, CDR2 FQNNGV. The CDR3 contains 13 residues. Trimming removed 0 bases at V and 6 bases at J, with 7 bases between. CDR3 loop: CASSLDLTDTQYF. In DNA, the CDR3 is TGTGCCAGCAGCTTAGATCTGACGGATACGCAGTATTTT.

The genes are TRBV19 and TRBJ2-1; 7 nucleotides line up with TRBD2. The CDR3 is 16 residues long. The junction had 2 bases not matched to a gene; V was cut back by 0 bases and J by 0 bases. Germline assignment: CDR1 LNHDA and CDR2 SQIVND (reference sequence). Here the CDR3 reads CASSIEGGSSYNEQFF. Written as DNA, the CDR3 is TGTGCCAGTAGTATAGAGGGAGGGAGCTCCTACAATGAGCAGTTCTTC.

The V call is TRBV25-1, the J call TRBJ2-7; 7 bases are shared with TRBD1. V lost 2 bases to trimming and J lost 7 bases; unmatched junction nucleotides: 8. Germline-derived CDR1 and CDR2 are MGHDK and SYGVNS. This CDR3 spans 14 amino acids. CDR3 sequence (DNA): TGTGCCAGCAGTGAAGACCCCGGGACAGAAGAGCAGTACTTC. Protein product: CASSEDPGTEEQYF.

The V gene is TRBV11-3, the J gene TRBJ2-7; the match to TRBD1 covers 8 bases. The CDR3 spans 18 residues. Trimming at V came to 3 bases and at J to 2 bases, leaving 15 bases not matched to a gene. Germline assignment: CDR1 SGHNT and CDR2 YENEEA. The chain's CDR3 is CASSFHGTGASSTYEQYF. For the CDR3, the DNA is TGTGCCAGCAGCTTCCACGGGACAGGAGCGTCCAGCACCTACGAGCAGTACTTC.

This chain connects TRBV19 to TRBJ2-2, with D hard to call. V was clipped by 6 bases and J by 3 bases, with 2 bases between them. The germline V gene encodes CDR1 LNHDA and CDR2 SQIVND (reference sequence). The CDR3 has 11 residues. CDR3 DNA sequence: TGTGCCAGTAGGTACACCGGGGAGCTGTTTTTT. Translated: CASRYTGELFF.

This clone has only one observation. The genes are TRBV5-4 and TRBJ2-5; tentatively, D is TRBD2 (6 bases). The CDR3 totals 12 residues. Per the germline V gene, CDR1 is SGHNT and CDR2 is YYREEE (reference sequence). The V end was cut by 0 bases, the J end by 9 bases, with 9 bases between. The CDR3 DNA sequence: TGTGCCAGCAGCTTGGAAGGGGAGGCCCAGTACTTC. Translating gives CASSLEGEAQYF.

The chain uses TRBV7-2 and TRBJ1-1; TRBD1 matches 10 bases. This CDR3 spans 16 amino acids. The J segment lost 6 bases and the V segment lost 7 bases, leaving 14 bases of the junction unmatched. Per germline, CDR1 SGHTA and CDR2 FQGNSA. CDR3: CASTKSRGQGRSEAFF. DNA of the CDR3: TGTGCCAGCACCAAAAGTCGGGGACAGGGGAGGTCTGAAGCTTTCTTT.